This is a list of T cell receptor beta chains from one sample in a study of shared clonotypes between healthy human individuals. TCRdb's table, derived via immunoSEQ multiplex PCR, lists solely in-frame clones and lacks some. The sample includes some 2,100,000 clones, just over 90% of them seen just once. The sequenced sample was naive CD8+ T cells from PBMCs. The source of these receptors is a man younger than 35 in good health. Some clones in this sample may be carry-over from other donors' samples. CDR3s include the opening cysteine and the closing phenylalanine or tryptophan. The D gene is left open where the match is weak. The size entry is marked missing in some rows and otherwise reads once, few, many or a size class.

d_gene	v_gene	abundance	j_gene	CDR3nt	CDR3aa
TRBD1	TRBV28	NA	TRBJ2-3	TGTGCCAGCAGCTCCGGGACAGGGGACCTCACAGATACGCAGTATTTT	CASSSGTGDLTDTQYF
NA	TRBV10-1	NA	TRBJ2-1	TGCGCCAGCAGTGAGTCGTCCGGGGGCTATGAGCAGTTCTTC	CASSESSGGYEQFF
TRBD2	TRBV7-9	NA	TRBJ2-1	TGTGCCAGAGATAGCGGGCCAAGGGGTGAGCAGTTCTTC	CARDSGPRGEQFF
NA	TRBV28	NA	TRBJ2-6	TGTGCCAGCAGTTCGGGGGGCAGTGGGGCCAACGTCCTGACTTTC	CASSSGGSGANVLTF
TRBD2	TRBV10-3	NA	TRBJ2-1	TGTGCCATCAGTGAGGGCCGCGGGAGGGCCTTAGTGCAGTTCTTC	CAISEGRGRALVQFF
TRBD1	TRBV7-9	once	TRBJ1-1	TGTGCCAGCAGCTCAGACAGGGGGGTCAAGTTATCGAACACTGAAGCTTTCTTT	CASSSDRGVKLSNTEAFF
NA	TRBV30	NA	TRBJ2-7	TGTGCCTGGAGTCGCAGGGCTAACTCCTACGAGCAGTACTTC	CAWSRRANSYEQYF
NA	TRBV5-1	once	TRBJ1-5	TGCGCCAGCAGCTTGGCAGTCTTGGGAGGGGGATATAGCAATCAGCCCCAGCATTTT	CASSLAVLGGGYSNQPQHF
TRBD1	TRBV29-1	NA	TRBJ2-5	TGCAGCGTTTTAGGGTTAACAGGGGGCCAAGAGACCCAGTACTTC	CSVLGLTGGQETQYF
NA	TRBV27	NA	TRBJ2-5	TGTGCCAGCAGCCCCTTGCGAGCCCAAGAGACCCAGTACTTC	CASSPLRAQETQYF
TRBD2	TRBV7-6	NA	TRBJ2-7	TGTGCCAGCAGCCCTCGGACTAGCGGGGGCCCCGAGCAGTACTTC	CASSPRTSGGPEQYF
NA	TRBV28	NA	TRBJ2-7	TGTGCCAGCAGTAGAGGCGAGCAGTACTTC	CASSRGEQYF
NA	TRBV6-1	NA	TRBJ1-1	TGTGCCAGCAGTACCCGGTACACTGAAGCTTTCTTT	CASSTRYTEAFF
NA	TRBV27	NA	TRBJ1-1	TGTGCCAGCACCTCAGGAGAAATGAACACTGAAGCTTTCTTT	CASTSGEMNTEAFF
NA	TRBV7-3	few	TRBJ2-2	TGTGCCAGCAGCTTAGCAGCAGGGATCCTGCCCGGGGAGCTGTTTTTT	CASSLAAGILPGELFF
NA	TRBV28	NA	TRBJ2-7	TGTGCCAGCACTCTCCCCCGGGGCGGGATCCCCGAGCAGTACTTC	CASTLPRGGIPEQYF
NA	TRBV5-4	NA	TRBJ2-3	TGTGCCAGCAGCGCGACCGGGGCCACAGATACGCAGTATTTT	CASSATGATDTQYF
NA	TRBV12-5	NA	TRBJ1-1	TGTGCTAGTGGTTTGGGACTGCTGAACACTGAAGCTTTCTTT	CASGLGLLNTEAFF
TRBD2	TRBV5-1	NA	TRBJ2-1	TGCGCCAGCAGCTTGGTTTGGGGGGGAAATGAGCAGTTCTTC	CASSLVWGGNEQFF
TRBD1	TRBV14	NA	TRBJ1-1	TGTGCCAGCAGCCGAGGACAGGGAGGATTCACTGAAGCTTTCTTT	CASSRGQGGFTEAFF
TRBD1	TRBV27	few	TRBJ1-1	TGTGCCAGCAGCTGGACAGGGGGCACTGAAGCTTTCTTT	CASSWTGGTEAFF
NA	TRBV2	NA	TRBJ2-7	TGTGCCAGCAGTGAAAGGGTCAGCGACTACGAGCAGTACTTC	CASSERVSDYEQYF
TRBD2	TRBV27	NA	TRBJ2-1	TGTGCCAGCAGTTTTCCGGGATGGCGGGAGGGCAACAATGAGCAGTTCTTC	CASSFPGWREGNNEQFF
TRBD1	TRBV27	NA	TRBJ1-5	TGTGCCAGCAGCTTATCATCCAGGGGGGGACAGCCCCAGCATTTT	CASSLSSRGGQPQHF
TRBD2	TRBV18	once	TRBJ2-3	TGTGCCAGCTCACCAGCGGATACCGGGAGGGCCTTTACGCACGCAGATACGCAGTATTTT	CASSPADTGRAFTHADTQYF
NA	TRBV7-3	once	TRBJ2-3	TGTGCCAGCAGCTTAACGGACACCGGACGCACAGATACGCAGTATTTT	CASSLTDTGRTDTQYF
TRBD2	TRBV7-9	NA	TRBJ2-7	TGTGCCAGCAGCTTAGAGCGGGGAGGCTCCTACGAGCAGTACTTC	CASSLERGGSYEQYF
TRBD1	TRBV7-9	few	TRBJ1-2	TGTGCCAGCAGCTTCGGGACAGGGGACGGCTACACCTTC	CASSFGTGDGYTF
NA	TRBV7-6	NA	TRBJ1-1	TGTGCCAGCAGCTTAGGGGAGGGAGAAGCTTTCTTT	CASSLGEGEAFF
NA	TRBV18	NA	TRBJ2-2	TGTGCCAGCTCACCGACGAACCTAGGAGGGGAGCTGTTTTTT	CASSPTNLGGELFF
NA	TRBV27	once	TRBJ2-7	TGTGCCAGCAGCCCCCGGGTAGCAGGACCCTACGAGCAGTACTTC	CASSPRVAGPYEQYF
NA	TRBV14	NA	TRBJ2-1	TGTGCCAGCAGCCCCAGATCCTACAATGAGCAGTTCTTC	CASSPRSYNEQFF
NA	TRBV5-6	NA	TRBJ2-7	TGTGCCAGCAATGAGCACAGGGCCCCCTCCTACGAGCAGTACTTC	CASNEHRAPSYEQYF
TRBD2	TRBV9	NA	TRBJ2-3	TGTGCCAGCAGCGTAGTGCCTAGCGGAAGCACAGATACGCAGTATTTT	CASSVVPSGSTDTQYF
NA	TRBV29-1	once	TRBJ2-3	TGCAGCGTTGTTTTGACAGATACGCAGTATTTT	CSVVLTDTQYF
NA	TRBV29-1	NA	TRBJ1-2	TGCAGCGTTGAGGCCCTGGGTAGTGGCTACACCTTC	CSVEALGSGYTF
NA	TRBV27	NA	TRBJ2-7	TGTGCCAGCAGTTTATATAGGGGGGGTTACGAGCAGTACTTC	CASSLYRGGYEQYF
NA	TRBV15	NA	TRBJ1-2	TGTGCCATCTCGAGGGGGGCTAAAGACGGCTACACCTTC	CAISRGAKDGYTF
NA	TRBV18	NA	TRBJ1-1	TGTGCCAGCTCACCCCGACGGCGGGAGGGCACTGAAGCTTTCTTT	CASSPRRREGTEAFF
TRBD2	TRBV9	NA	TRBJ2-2	TGTGCCAGCAGCGGCGGGAGGGCCCCCGGGGAGCTGTTTTTT	CASSGGRAPGELFF
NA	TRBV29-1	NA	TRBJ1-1	TGCAGCACAAGGGACGGCCCACGGAACACTGAAGCTTTCTTT	CSTRDGPRNTEAFF
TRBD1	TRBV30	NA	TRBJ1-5	TGTGCCTGGAGTACGACAGGGGGATGGCAGCCCCAGCATTTT	CAWSTTGGWQPQHF
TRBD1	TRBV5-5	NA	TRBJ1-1	TGTGCCAGCAGTTTTGGGACAGCCACTGAAGCTTTCTTT	CASSFGTATEAFF
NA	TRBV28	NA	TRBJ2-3	TGTGCCAGCAAAGAGTATGCGGGAAGCACAGATACGCAGTATTTT	CASKEYAGSTDTQYF
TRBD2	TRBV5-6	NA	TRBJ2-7	TGTGCCAGCAGCTTAGGCGGGGGAAACGAGCAGTACTTC	CASSLGGGNEQYF
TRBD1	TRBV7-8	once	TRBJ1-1	TGTGCCAGCAGCGCAGGGACAGGGGAGGCTTTCTTT	CASSAGTGEAFF